The T cell receptor beta chain described here comes from a study of T cell responses to AZD1222 COVID-19 vaccine. Profiling relied on immunoSEQ multiplex PCR, and the TCRdb table lists in-frame clones only, not all of them. Among fewer than 120,000 clones listed, around 93% were seen once. Germline V CDR1 and CDR2: MNHEY, SMNVEV (reference sequence). This CDR3 region has 14 residues. Trimming pared 6 bases from V and 1 base from J, leaving 12 bases between. This TCR derives from an adult who received the AZD1222 COVID-19 vaccine. This specimen was peripheral blood, taken 28 days after the second AZD1222 dose. The chain links TRBV27 to TRBJ1-1; D possibly corresponds to TRBD1 (5 bases). CDR3 coding DNA: TGTGCCAGCAGCGGTTGGGGGGAGAACACTGAAGCTTTCTTT. Protein sequence: CASSGWGENTEAFF.